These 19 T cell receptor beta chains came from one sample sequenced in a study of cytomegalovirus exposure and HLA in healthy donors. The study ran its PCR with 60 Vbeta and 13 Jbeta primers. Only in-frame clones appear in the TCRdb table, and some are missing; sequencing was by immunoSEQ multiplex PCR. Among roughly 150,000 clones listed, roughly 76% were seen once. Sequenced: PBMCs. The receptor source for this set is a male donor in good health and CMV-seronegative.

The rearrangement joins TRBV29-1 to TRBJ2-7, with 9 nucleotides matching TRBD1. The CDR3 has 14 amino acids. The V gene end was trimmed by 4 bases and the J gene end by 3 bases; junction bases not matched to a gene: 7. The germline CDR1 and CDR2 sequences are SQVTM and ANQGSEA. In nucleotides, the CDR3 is TGCAGCGTTGTATACAGGGGGCCGTTCTACGAGCAGTACTTC. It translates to CSVVYRGPFYEQYF.

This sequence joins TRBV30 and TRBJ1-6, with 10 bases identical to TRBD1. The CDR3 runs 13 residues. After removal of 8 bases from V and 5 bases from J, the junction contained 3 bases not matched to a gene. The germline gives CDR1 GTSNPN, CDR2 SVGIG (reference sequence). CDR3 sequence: CARGTGDNSPLHF. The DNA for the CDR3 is TGTGCCAGAGGGACAGGGGATAATTCACCCCTCCACTTT.

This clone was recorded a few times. In nucleotides, the CDR3 is TGTGCTAGTGGTTTGGGATCGGTCGAGAGCTATGGCTACACCTTC. Translation gives CASGLGSVESYGYTF. The V and J genes are TRBV12-5 and TRBJ1-2; D unresolved. V was trimmed by 1 base and J by 4 bases, leaving 13 bases between them. CDR1 and CDR2 from the germline V gene are LGHNT and FRNRAP. This CDR3 has 15 amino acids. Full variable domain (outside the CDR3, taken from reference TRBV12-5 and TRBJ1-2): DARVTQTPRHKVTEMGQEVTMRCQPILGHNTVFWYRQTMMQGLELLAYFRNRAPLDDSGMPKDRFSAEMPDATLATLKIQPSEPRDSAVYFCASGLGSVESYGYTFGSGTRLTVV.

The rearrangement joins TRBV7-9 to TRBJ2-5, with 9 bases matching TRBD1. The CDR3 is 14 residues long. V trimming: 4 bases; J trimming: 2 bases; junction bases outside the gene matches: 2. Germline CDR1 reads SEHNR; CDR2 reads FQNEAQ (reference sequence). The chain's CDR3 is CASSSGTGQETQYF. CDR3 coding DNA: TGTGCCAGCAGCTCCGGGACAGGGCAAGAGACCCAGTACTTC.

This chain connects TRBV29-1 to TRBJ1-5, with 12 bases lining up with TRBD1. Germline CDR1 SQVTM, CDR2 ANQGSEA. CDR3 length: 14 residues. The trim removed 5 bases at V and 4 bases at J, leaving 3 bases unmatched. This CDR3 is CSVSGQGANQPQHF. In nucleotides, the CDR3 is TGCAGCGTTTCGGGACAGGGGGCGAATCAGCCCCAGCATTTT.

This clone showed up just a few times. In DNA, the CDR3 is TGTGCCAGTAGTGATACTAGCGGGGGGTACACAGATACGCAGTATTTT. This gives the protein CASSDTSGGYTDTQYF. The chain employs TRBV19 and TRBJ2-3, with 12 bases matching TRBD2. The CDR3 consists of 16 residues. The trim removed 5 bases at V and 2 bases at J, leaving 5 bases unmatched. In germline, CDR1 is LNHDA, CDR2 SQIVND (reference sequence).

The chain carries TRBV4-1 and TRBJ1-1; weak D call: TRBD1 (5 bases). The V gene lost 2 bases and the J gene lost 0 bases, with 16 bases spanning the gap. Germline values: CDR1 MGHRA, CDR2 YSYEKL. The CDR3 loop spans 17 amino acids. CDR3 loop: CASSQSSFRVVNTEAFF. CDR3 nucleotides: TGCGCCAGCAGCCAATCTTCGTTCAGGGTTGTGAACACTGAAGCTTTCTTT.

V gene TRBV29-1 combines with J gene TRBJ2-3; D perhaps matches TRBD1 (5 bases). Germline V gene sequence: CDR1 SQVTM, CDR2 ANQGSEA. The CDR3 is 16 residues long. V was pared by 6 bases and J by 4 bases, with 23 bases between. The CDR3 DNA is TGCAGCGTAGCCCATAGTTCAGCAGGGCCACCAGATACGCAGTATTTT. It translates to CSVAHSSAGPPDTQYF.

In DNA form, the CDR3 reads TGCGCCAGCAGCCAAGAGGGCCTGGACAGGGGATACACCGGGGAGCTGTTTTTT. This encodes CASSQEGLDRGYTGELFF. The gene calls are TRBV4-1 and TRBJ2-2, with 9 positions matching TRBD1. The trim removed 0 bases at V and 3 bases at J, leaving 8 bases unmatched. Germline V gene lookup returns CDR1 MGHRA and CDR2 YSYEKL. The CDR3 loop spans 18 amino acids.

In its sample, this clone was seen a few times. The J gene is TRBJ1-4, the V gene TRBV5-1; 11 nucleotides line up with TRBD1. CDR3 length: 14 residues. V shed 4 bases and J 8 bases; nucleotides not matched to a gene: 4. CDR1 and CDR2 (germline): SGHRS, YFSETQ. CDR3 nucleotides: TGCGCCAGCAGCCAAAGGGACAGGGGGGAAAAACTGTTTTTT. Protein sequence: CASSQRDRGEKLFF.

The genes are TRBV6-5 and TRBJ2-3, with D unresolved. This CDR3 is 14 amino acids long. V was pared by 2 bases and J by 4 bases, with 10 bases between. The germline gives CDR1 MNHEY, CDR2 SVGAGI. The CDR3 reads CASSYQRHSDTQYF. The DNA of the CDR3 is TGTGCCAGCAGTTACCAGAGACACTCAGATACGCAGTATTTT.

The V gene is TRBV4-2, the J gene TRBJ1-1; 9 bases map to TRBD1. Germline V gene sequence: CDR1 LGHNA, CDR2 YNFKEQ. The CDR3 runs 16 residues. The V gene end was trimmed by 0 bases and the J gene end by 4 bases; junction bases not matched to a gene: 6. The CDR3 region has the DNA TGTGCCAGCAGCCAAGATCAACAGGGGGCTCTCACTGAAGCTTTCTTT. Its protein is CASSQDQQGALTEAFF.

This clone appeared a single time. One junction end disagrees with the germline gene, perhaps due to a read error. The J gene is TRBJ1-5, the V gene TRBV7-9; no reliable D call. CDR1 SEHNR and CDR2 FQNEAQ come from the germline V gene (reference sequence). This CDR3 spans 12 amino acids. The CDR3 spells CSSSYPDQPQHF. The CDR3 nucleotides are TGTTCCAGCAGCTACCCGGATCAGCCCCAGCATTTT.

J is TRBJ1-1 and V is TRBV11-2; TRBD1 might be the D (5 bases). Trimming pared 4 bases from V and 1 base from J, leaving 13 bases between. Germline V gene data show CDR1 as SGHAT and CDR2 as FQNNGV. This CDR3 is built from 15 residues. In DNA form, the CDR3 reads TGTGCCAGCAGCTCAAGGGGACTGCCGAACACTGAAGCTTTCTTT. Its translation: CASSSRGLPNTEAFF.

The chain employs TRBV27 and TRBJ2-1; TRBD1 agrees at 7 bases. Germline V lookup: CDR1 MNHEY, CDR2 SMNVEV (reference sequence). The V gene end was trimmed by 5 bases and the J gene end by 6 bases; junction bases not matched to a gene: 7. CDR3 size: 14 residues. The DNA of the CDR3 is TGTGCCAGCAGTCCTTCACAGGGGACCAATGAGCAGTTCTTC. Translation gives CASSPSQGTNEQFF.

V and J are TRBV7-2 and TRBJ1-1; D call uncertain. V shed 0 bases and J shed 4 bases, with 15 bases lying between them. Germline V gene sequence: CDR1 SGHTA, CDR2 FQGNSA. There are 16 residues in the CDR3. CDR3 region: CASSLALSIGGTEAFF. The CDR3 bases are TGTGCCAGCAGCTTAGCGCTCTCGATTGGAGGCACTGAAGCTTTCTTT.

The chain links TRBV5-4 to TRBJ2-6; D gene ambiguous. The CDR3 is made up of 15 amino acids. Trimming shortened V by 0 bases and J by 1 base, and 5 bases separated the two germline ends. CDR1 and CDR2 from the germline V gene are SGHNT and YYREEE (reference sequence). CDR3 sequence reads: CASSLVSSGANVLTF. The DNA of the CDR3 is TGTGCCAGCAGCTTGGTATCGTCTGGGGCCAACGTCCTGACTTTC.

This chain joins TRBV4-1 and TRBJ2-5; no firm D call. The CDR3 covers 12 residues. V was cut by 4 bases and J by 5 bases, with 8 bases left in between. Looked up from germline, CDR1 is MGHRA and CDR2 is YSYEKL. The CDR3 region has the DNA TGCGCCAGCAGCCCCGGTCGGGAGACCCAGTACTTC. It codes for CASSPGRETQYF.

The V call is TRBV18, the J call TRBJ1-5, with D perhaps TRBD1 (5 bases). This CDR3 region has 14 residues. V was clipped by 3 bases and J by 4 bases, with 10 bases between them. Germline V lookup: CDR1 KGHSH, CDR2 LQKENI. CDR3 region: CASSPDKGNQPQHF. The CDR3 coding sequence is TGTGCCAGCTCACCGGACAAGGGGAATCAGCCCCAGCATTTT.